This T cell receptor beta chain was observed in a study of blood T cells in healthy people across ages. Using a J-beta primer mix together with a sample-barcoded 5' primer, a second PCR was run for 7 to 11 cycles. TCRdb re-called the 5' RACE reads through MiXCR, storing one row per CDR3 protein. Found here are around 1,500,000 distinct CDR3 sequences, 25% to 30% of them singletons; the top ten hold about 7.7%. This clonotype was observed a handful of times. V was shortened by 9 bases and J by 3 bases, with 15 bases between the two germline ends. Germline V CDR1 and CDR2: SGHRS, YFSETQ. The CDR3 loop spans 13 amino acids.

Sequencing was performed on blood. The chain combines TRBV5-1 with TRBJ1-1, with a tentative D call TRBD1 (5 bases). The clonotype originates from a woman in her twenties or thirties in good health. Here the CDR3 reads CATRRGYDTEAFF. The CDR3 bases are TGCGCCACCAGAAGGGGTTACGACACTGAAGCTTTCTTT.